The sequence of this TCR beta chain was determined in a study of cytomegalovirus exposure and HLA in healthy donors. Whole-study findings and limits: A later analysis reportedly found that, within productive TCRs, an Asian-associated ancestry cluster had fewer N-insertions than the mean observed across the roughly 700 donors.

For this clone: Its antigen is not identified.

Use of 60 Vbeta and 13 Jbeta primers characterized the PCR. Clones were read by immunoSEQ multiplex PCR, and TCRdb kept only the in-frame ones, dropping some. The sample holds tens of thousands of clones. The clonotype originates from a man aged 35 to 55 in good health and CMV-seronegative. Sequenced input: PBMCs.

The CDR3 DNA sequence: TGTGCCAGCAGTGTTGTATTACTAGATCTCTCCACAGATACGCAGTATTTT. Translation: CASSVVLLDLSTDTQYF. The chain combines TRBV6-1 with TRBJ2-3, with TRBD2 as a possible D gene (5 bases). From germline, CDR1 is MNHNS and CDR2 SASEGT. CDR3 length equals 17 residues. V shed 4 bases and J shed 2 bases, with 19 bases lying between them.